This T cell receptor (beta chain) is drawn from a study of human T cells and chemical hapten exposure. Findings of the study overall: DPC sensitization left the count of TCRs above 1 in 1000 unchanged. Expanded TCR sets contained significantly more large CDR3 similarity clusters than controls.

Each CDR3 protein is one row after TCRdb ran MiXCR on the RACE reads. The table lists about 290,000 distinct CDR3 sequences, 7.7% of them singletons. The time point was: pre-sensitization, week 0. Treatment reported: therapeutic diphenylcyclopropenone sensitization with weekly scalp DPC. Those who donated were patients with alopecia, 18 to 70 years of age, and suitable for DPC. The CDR3 is made up of 19 amino acids. V was pared by 2 bases and J by 4 bases, with 23 bases between. Germline V CDR1 and CDR2: LGHNA, YSLEER. This clonotype was recorded at least ten times. Its antigen remains unknown. The source of this sequence is a man aged 18 to 29 with alopecia areata. Some clones in this sample may be carry-over from other donors' samples. Sequenced material: whole blood, taken in connection with sensitization to the hapten diphenylcyclopropenone (DPC). The chain couples TRBV4-3 to TRBJ1-4; maybe TRBD1 (5 bases). The CDR3 nucleotides are TGCGCCAGCAGCCAACGTTTCAAGCCAGGGCTTTGGGTTAATGAAAAACTGTTTTTT. Translating gives CASSQRFKPGLWVNEKLFF.